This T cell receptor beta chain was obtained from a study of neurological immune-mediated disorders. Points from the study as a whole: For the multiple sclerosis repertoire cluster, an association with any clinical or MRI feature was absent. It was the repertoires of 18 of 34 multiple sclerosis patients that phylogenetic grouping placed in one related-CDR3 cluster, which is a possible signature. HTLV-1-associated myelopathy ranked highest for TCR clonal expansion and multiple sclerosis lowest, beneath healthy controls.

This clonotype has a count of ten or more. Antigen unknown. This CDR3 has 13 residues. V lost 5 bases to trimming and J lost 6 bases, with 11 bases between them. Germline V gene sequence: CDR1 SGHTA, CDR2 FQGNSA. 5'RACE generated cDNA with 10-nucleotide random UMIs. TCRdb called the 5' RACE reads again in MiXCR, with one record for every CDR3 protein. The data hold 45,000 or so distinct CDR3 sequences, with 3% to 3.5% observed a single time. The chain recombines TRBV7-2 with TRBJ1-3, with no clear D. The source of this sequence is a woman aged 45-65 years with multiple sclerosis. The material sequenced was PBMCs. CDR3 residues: CASSPARENTIYF. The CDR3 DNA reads TGTGCCAGCAGCCCCGCTCGGGAAAACACCATATATTTT.